A single sample gave rise to the 26 T cell receptor beta chains below, sequenced in a study of cytotoxic CD8 clonotypes in ibrutinib-treated CLL. Generated by immunoSEQ multiplex PCR, the TCRdb table keeps only in-frame clones and is missing some. This sample has fewer than 25,000 clones; roughly 68% occur once, and the top ten carry 28%. Sequencing was performed on PBMCs, taken after 24 months of ibrutinib treatment. Every receptor here comes from a human donor with chronic lymphocytic leukemia.

The chain recombines TRBV4-1 with TRBJ2-5; D unclear. The CDR3 is made up of 13 amino acids. CDR1 MGHRA and CDR2 YSYEKL come from the germline V gene. Trimming left V 4 bases short and J 3 bases short, with 9 bases between. CDR3 residues: CASSRWRKETQYF. The CDR3 DNA follows: TGCGCCAGCAGCCGGTGGAGAAAAGAGACCCAGTACTTC.

The chain couples TRBV5-6 to TRBJ2-1; no definite D call. Trimming pared 0 bases from V and 6 bases from J, leaving 4 bases between. The germline gives CDR1 SGHDT, CDR2 YYEEEE. CDR3 length equals 12 residues. This CDR3 is CASSLGPNEQFF. As DNA, the CDR3 is TGTGCCAGCAGCTTGGGGCCCAATGAGCAGTTCTTC.

This rearrangement joins TRBV5-6 to TRBJ2-7; perhaps TRBD1 as D (6 bases). V was trimmed by 4 bases and J by 0 bases, leaving 8 bases between them. The CDR3 has 13 residues. Germline loops: CDR1 SGHDT, CDR2 YYEEEE. The CDR3 region is CASSADSSYEQYF. The CDR3 DNA follows: TGTGCCAGCAGCGCGGACAGCTCCTACGAGCAGTACTTC.

The chain couples TRBV7-9 to TRBJ1-3; D is unresolved. The V and J ends lost 1 base and 1 base respectively, with 8 bases between them. Germline-derived CDR1 and CDR2 are SEHNR and FQNEAQ (reference sequence). This CDR3 is built from 15 residues. Written as DNA, the CDR3 is TGTGCCAGCAGCTTAGGGGGAGGGTCTGGAAACACCATATATTTT. Protein sequence: CASSLGGGSGNTIYF.

This clone was detected only a few times. Other nucleotide sequences from this sample produce the same CDR3. CDR3 DNA: TGTGCCAGTAGTTGGGACAGTAAAAACATTCAGTACTTC. Translation gives CASSWDSKNIQYF. The genes are TRBV19 and TRBJ2-4, with 7 bases identical to TRBD1. CDR1 is LNHDA, CDR2 SQIVND, per germline (reference sequence). V shed 5 bases, J shed 4 bases, and the junction held 2 bases outside the gene matches. The CDR3 spans 13 residues. The whole variable domain, filled in from reference TRBV19 and TRBJ2-4, reads DGGITQSPKYLFRKEGQNVTLSCEQNLNHDAMYWYRQDPGQGLRLIYYSQIVNDFQKGDIAEGYSVSREKKESFPLTVTSAQKNPTAFYLCASSWDSKNIQYFGAGTRLSVL.

The J gene is TRBJ1-2, the V gene TRBV19, with 7 bases lining up with TRBD1. The CDR3 covers 13 residues. V lost 5 bases, J lost 5 bases, and 5 bases stayed unmatched. Per the germline V gene, CDR1 is LNHDA and CDR2 is SQIVND (reference sequence). The CDR3 region is CASSETTGYGYTF. Written as DNA, the CDR3 is TGTGCCAGTAGTGAAACGACAGGGTATGGCTACACCTTC.

V usage is TRBV18 and J usage is TRBJ2-3; D not resolved. The V gene lost 10 bases and the J gene lost 0 bases, with 11 bases spanning the gap. The germline V gene has CDR1 KGHSH and CDR2 LQKENI. This CDR3 comprises 13 residues. For the CDR3, the DNA is TGTGCCACCAGAATATCTAGCACAGATACGCAGTATTTT. Amino acid sequence: CATRISSTDTQYF.

This chain uses TRBV7-6 with TRBJ2-2; possible D gene TRBD2, 5 bases. The CDR3 runs to 13 residues. V lost 5 bases to trimming and J lost 6 bases, with 10 bases between them. The germline V gene has CDR1 SGHVS and CDR2 FNYEAQ. The CDR3 coding sequence is TGTGCCAGCAGCCCACTAGGAGCCGGGGAGCTGTTTTTT. Residues: CASSPLGAGELFF. Full variable domain (remainder filled in from reference TRBV7-6 and TRBJ2-2): GAGVSQSPRYKVTKRGQDVALRCDPISGHVSLYWYRQALGQGPEFLTYFNYEAQQDKSGLPNDRFSAERPEGSISTLTIQRTEQRDSAMYRCASSPLGAGELFFGEGSRLTVL.

This chain uses TRBV5-4 with TRBJ2-1, with D unresolved. Per the germline V gene, CDR1 is SGHNT and CDR2 is YYREEE (reference sequence). With 2 bases removed from V and 2 bases from J, the gap between germline ends came to 8 bases. This CDR3 spans 14 amino acids. CDR3 sequence (DNA): TGTGCCAGCAGCTTAGACGGACCCTACAATGAGCAGTTCTTC. Amino acid sequence: CASSLDGPYNEQFF.

V and J are TRBV29-1 and TRBJ2-5, with 7 bases fitting TRBD1. The germline gives CDR1 SQVTM, CDR2 ANQGSEA. This CDR3 is 13 amino acids long. The junction had 6 bases not matched to a gene; V was cut back by 5 bases and J by 3 bases. The CDR3 protein is CSVPGQQKETQYF. CDR3 nucleotides: TGCAGCGTTCCGGGACAGCAAAAAGAGACCCAGTACTTC. The variable domain in full, completed from reference TRBV29-1 and TRBJ2-5, reads SAVISQKPSRDICQRGTSLTIQCQVDSQVTMMFWYRQQPGQSLTLIATANQGSEATYESGFVIDKFPISRPNLTFSTLTVSNMSPEDSSIYLCSVPGQQKETQYFGPGTRLLVL.

The V gene is TRBV29-1, the J gene TRBJ1-1; 8 bases fit TRBD1. Trimming at V came to 4 bases and at J to 0 bases, leaving 10 bases not matched to a gene. Germline values: CDR1 SQVTM, CDR2 ANQGSEA. The CDR3 runs to 16 residues. CDR3 DNA sequence: TGCAGCGTTGTCCAGGGGGCTACCCGTATGAACACTGAAGCTTTCTTT. It translates to CSVVQGATRMNTEAFF.

The chain uses TRBV28 and TRBJ2-2, with D perhaps TRBD1 (6 bases). The CDR3 consists of 16 residues. The ends were cut back, 5 bases at V and 2 bases at J, with 15 bases in the middle. Germline lookup yields CDR1 MDHEN and CDR2 SYDVKM. The CDR3 DNA reads as TGTGCCAGCAGTCCCACCGGGACACAAAACACCGGGGAGCTGTTTTTT. It specifies CASSPTGTQNTGELFF.

This rearrangement joins TRBV19 to TRBJ1-5; 10 nucleotides align to TRBD1. The CDR3 length is 17 residues. The ends lost 3 bases at V and 0 bases at J; junction bases unmatched: 5. The V gene's germline CDR1 is LNHDA and CDR2 SQIVND (reference sequence). CDR3 in amino acids: CASSIGQGGYSNQPQHF. CDR3 coding DNA: TGTGCCAGTAGTATTGGACAGGGGGGATATAGCAATCAGCCCCAGCATTTT.

The chain links TRBV5-4 to TRBJ1-2, with 9 bases that match TRBD1. The CDR3 sequence is 15 residues long. The V and J ends lost 5 bases and 2 bases, in that order; junction bases with no gene match: 7. CDR1 SGHNT and CDR2 YYREEE come from the germline V gene (reference sequence). This chain's CDR3 is CASRAGTGPNYGYTF. In nucleotides, the CDR3 is TGTGCCAGCAGGGCCGGGACAGGGCCAAACTATGGCTACACCTTC.

Relative to its sample, this clone is medium-sized (0.01 to 0.1%). Other DNA sequences in the sample encode the same CDR3. This chain's CDR3 is CASRTGGVHSPLHF. The DNA for the CDR3 is TGTGCCAGCAGGACAGGGGGCGTACATTCACCCCTCCACTTT. The chain recombines TRBV6-1 with TRBJ1-6; 10 positions agree with TRBD1. J gave up 8 bases and V 6 bases, and 4 bases lay outside the gene matches. The CDR3 covers 14 residues. The germline gives CDR1 MNHNS, CDR2 SASEGT.

The J gene is TRBJ2-3, the V gene TRBV5-5; weak D call: TRBD1 (6 bases). The germline gives CDR1 SGHKS, CDR2 YYEKEE (reference sequence). The CDR3 is 15 residues long. V was trimmed by 3 bases and J by 0 bases, leaving 11 bases between them. The CDR3 coding sequence is TGTGCCAGCAGCTCAGGGGTCTCTAGCACAGATACGCAGTATTTT. This gives the protein CASSSGVSSTDTQYF.

The chain combines TRBV2 with TRBJ2-3, with 10 bases fitting TRBD2. The CDR3 extends over 18 amino acids. The ends lost 4 bases at V and 2 bases at J; junction bases unmatched: 12. The germline V gene encodes CDR1 SNHLY and CDR2 FYNNEI. In DNA form, the CDR3 reads TGTGCCAGCAGTGTTACTAGCGGGGTGCCAAAGTTCACAGATACGCAGTATTTT. Translated: CASSVTSGVPKFTDTQYF.

This rearrangement joins TRBV2 to TRBJ2-6; D is possibly TRBD1 (6 bases). Germline values: CDR1 SNHLY, CDR2 FYNNEI. V was cut by 6 bases and J by 0 bases, with 15 bases left in between. The CDR3 sequence is 17 residues long. CDR3 bases: TGTGCCAGCAGCCGTCAGACAGGTACCTCTGGGGCCAACGTCCTGACTTTC. Its translation is CASSRQTGTSGANVLTF.

The V call is TRBV27, the J call TRBJ1-6; D uncertain. The CDR3 length is 15 residues. Germline lookup yields CDR1 MNHEY and CDR2 SMNVEV (reference sequence). V dropped 0 bases and J dropped 9 bases, with 12 bases sitting between them. The CDR3 region is CASSLSAPWISPLHF. CDR3 bases: TGTGCCAGCAGTTTATCGGCGCCGTGGATTTCACCCCTCCACTTT.

CDR3 loop: CASSFQGSDSPLHF. The CDR3 nucleotides read TGTGCCAGCAGCTTTCAGGGTTCGGATTCACCCCTCCACTTT. The chain combines TRBV5-5 with TRBJ1-6, with D possibly matching TRBD1 (5 bases). V was cut by 2 bases and J by 8 bases, with 11 bases left in between. CDR3 size: 14 residues. CDR1 SGHKS and CDR2 YYEKEE come from the germline V gene (reference sequence).

The chain links TRBV19 to TRBJ2-7; 12 bases map to TRBD1. The J segment lost 3 bases and the V segment lost 6 bases, leaving 9 bases of the junction unmatched. Germline V gives CDR1 LNHDA, CDR2 SQIVND (reference sequence). The CDR3 runs 16 residues. CDR3 loop: CASSPPGQGAGYEQYF. CDR3 coding DNA: TGTGCCAGTAGCCCCCCGGGACAGGGGGCGGGCTACGAGCAGTACTTC. Full variable domain (rest looked up from reference TRBV19 and TRBJ2-7): DGGITQSPKYLFRKEGQNVTLSCEQNLNHDAMYWYRQDPGQGLRLIYYSQIVNDFQKGDIAEGYSVSREKKESFPLTVTSAQKNPTAFYLCASSPPGQGAGYEQYFGPGTRLTVT.

CDR3 region: CASRETGGPEAFF. The CDR3 nucleotides are TGTGCCAGCAGAGAGACAGGGGGCCCTGAAGCTTTCTTT. This chain connects TRBV27 to TRBJ1-1; 10 nucleotides line up with TRBD1. Germline values: CDR1 MNHEY, CDR2 SMNVEV (reference sequence). V shed 6 bases, J shed 6 bases, and the junction held 4 bases outside the gene matches. This CDR3 spans 13 amino acids.

The gene calls are TRBV19 and TRBJ1-3; no clear D. CDR1 is LNHDA, CDR2 SQIVND, per germline (reference sequence). The germline V and J ends were trimmed by 1 base and 0 bases, with 10 bases remaining between them. The length of the CDR3 is 16 residues. The CDR3 here is CASSIALTFSGNTIYF. The DNA of the CDR3 is TGTGCCAGTAGTATAGCACTTACTTTCTCTGGAAACACCATATATTTT.

The chain carries TRBV5-4 and TRBJ1-2; D ambiguous. The CDR3 length is 13 residues. Germline V gives CDR1 SGHNT, CDR2 YYREEE (reference sequence). Trimming took 1 base from V and 5 from J, leaving 9 bases between them. CDR3 region: CASSLNRVYGYTF. The CDR3 DNA reads as TGTGCCAGCAGCTTGAACCGCGTTTATGGCTACACCTTC.

This clone came up a few times. The chain joins TRBV2 to TRBJ2-5; 9 bases line up with TRBD1. J gave up 5 bases and V 6 bases, and 10 bases lay outside the gene matches. CDR3 length: 15 residues. Germline V gives CDR1 SNHLY, CDR2 FYNNEI. CDR3: CASRLSTGGRETQYF. In DNA, the CDR3 is TGTGCCAGCAGGCTCTCCACAGGGGGCCGGGAGACCCAGTACTTC.

Only a few counts were recorded for this clone. The chain has TRBV27 and TRBJ2-7, with a weak D call TRBD2 (7 bases). This CDR3 region has 15 residues. Germline CDR1 and CDR2: MNHEY and SMNVEV (reference sequence). V was cut by 0 bases and J by 4 bases, with 13 bases left in between. This CDR3 reads CASSLSGGRLYEQYF. CDR3 nucleotide sequence: TGTGCCAGCAGTTTATCGGGGGGGCGCCTGTACGAGCAGTACTTC.